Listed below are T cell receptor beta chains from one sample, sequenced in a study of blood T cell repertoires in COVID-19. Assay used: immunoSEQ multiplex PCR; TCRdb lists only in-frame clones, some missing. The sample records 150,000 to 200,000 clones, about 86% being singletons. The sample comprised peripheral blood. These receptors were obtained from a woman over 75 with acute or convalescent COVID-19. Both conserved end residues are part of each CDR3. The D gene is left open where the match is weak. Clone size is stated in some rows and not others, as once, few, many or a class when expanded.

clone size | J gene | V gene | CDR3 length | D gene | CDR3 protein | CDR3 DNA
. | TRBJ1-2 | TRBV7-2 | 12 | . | CASTTGMDGYTF | TGTGCCAGTACAACAGGGATGGATGGCTACACCTTC
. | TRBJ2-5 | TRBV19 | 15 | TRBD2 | CASSPGLAGGATQYF | TGTGCCAGCTCCCCGGGACTAGCGGGAGGGGCGACCCAGTACTTC
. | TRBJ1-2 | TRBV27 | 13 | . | CASSLWPYYGYTF | TGTGCCAGCAGTCTTTGGCCCTACTATGGCTACACCTTC
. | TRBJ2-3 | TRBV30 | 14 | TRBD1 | CACIGTGSTDTQYF | TGTGCCTGTATCGGGACAGGTAGCACAGATACGCAGTATTTT
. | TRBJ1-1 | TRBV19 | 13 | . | CASKRDLNTEAFF | TGTGCCAGTAAGAGGGACTTGAACACTGAAGCTTTCTTT
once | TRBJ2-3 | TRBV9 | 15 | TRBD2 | CASSVEAGGTDTQYF | TGTGCCAGCAGCGTCGAAGCGGGGGGCACAGATACGCAGTATTTT
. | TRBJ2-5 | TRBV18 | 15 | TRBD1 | CASSPWDRVQETQYF | TGTGCCAGCTCACCATGGGACAGGGTGCAAGAGACCCAGTACTTC
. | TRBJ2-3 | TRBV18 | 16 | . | CASSPLPGTFTDTQYF | TGTGCCAGCTCACCACTCCCAGGGACATTCACAGATACGCAGTATTTT
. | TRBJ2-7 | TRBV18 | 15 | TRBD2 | CASSPRTSGSYEQYF | TGTGCCAGCTCACCGAGGACTAGCGGGAGCTACGAGCAGTACTTC
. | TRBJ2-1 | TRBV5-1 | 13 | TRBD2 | CASSSGLGNEQFF | TGCGCCAGCAGCTCGGGACTAGGGAATGAGCAGTTCTTC
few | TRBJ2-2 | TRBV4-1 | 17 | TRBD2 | CASSQVLAGGWPGELFF | TGCGCCAGCAGCCAAGTACTAGCGGGAGGTTGGCCCGGGGAGCTGTTTTTT
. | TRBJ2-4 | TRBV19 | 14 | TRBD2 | CASSFSGGQNIQYF | TGTGCCAGTAGCTTTAGCGGGGGGCAAAACATTCAGTACTTC
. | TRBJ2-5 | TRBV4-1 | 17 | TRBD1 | CASSQEMGTGARRTQYF | TGCGCCAGCAGCCAAGAAATGGGGACAGGGGCAAGAAGGACCCAGTACTTC
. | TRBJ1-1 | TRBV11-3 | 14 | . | CASADGEMNTEAFF | TGTGCCAGCGCAGACGGGGAGATGAACACTGAAGCTTTCTTT
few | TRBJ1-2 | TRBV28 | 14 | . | CASSFWGRDYGYTF | TGTGCCAGCAGTTTCTGGGGGCGAGACTATGGCTACACCTTC
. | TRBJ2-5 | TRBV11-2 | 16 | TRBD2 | CASSLVSGLVGETQYF | TGTGCCAGCAGCTTAGTTTCGGGACTAGTAGGAGAGACCCAGTACTTC
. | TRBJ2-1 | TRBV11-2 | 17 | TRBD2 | CASSSLGSGGSYNEQFF | TGTGCCAGCAGCTCCCTAGGGAGCGGGGGTTCCTACAATGAGCAGTTCTTC
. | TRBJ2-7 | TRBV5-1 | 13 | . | CASSWGPGVEQYF | TGCGCCAGCAGCTGGGGTCCAGGGGTGGAGCAGTACTTC
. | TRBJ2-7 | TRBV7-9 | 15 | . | CASSPRLDNSYEQYF | TGTGCCAGCAGCCCGCGGTTGGACAACTCCTACGAGCAGTACTTC
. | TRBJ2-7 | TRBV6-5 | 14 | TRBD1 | CASSMSRGSYEQYF | TGTGCCAGCAGTATGAGCAGGGGGAGCTACGAGCAGTACTTC
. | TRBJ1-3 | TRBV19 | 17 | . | CASSIGMRLFSGNTIYF | TGTGCCAGTAGTATAGGGATGAGACTTTTCTCTGGAAACACCATATATTTT
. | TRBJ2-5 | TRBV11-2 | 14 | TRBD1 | CASSGQGFLETQYF | TGTGCCAGCAGCGGACAGGGGTTCTTGGAGACCCAGTACTTC
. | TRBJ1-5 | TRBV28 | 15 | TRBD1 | CASSLQGESNQPQHF | TGTGCCAGCAGTTTACAGGGGGAGAGCAATCAGCCCCAGCATTTT
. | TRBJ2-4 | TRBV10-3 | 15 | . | CAISTGQLAKNIQYF | TGTGCCATCAGCACAGGGCAGTTAGCCAAAAACATTCAGTACTTC
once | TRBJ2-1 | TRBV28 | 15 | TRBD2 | CASSFRGGWANEQFF | TGTGCCAGCAGTTTTCGGGGAGGGTGGGCCAATGAGCAGTTCTTC
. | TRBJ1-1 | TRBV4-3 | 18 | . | CASSQDRFLTPGGTEAFF | TGCGCCAGCAGCCAAGATCGTTTCCTTACCCCGGGAGGCACTGAAGCTTTCTTT
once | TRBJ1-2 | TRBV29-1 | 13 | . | CSVEEATRYGYTF | TGCAGCGTTGAAGAGGCCACCAGGTATGGCTACACCTTC
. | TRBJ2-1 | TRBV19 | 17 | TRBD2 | CASSIGTSGRYYNEQFF | TGTGCCAGTAGTATCGGGACTAGCGGGAGATACTACAATGAGCAGTTCTTC
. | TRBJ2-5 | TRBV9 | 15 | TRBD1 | CASSVGTGAQETQYF | TGTGCCAGCAGCGTCGGGACAGGGGCGCAAGAGACCCAGTACTTC
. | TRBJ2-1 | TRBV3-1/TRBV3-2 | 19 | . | CASSQDPDFRMISYNEQFF | .
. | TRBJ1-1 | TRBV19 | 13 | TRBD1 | CASRGQGVTEAFF | TGTGCCAGTAGGGGACAGGGGGTCACTGAAGCTTTCTTT
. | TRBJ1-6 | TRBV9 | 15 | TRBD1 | CASSVRTGGSSPLHF | TGTGCCAGCAGCGTAAGGACAGGGGGAAGCTCACCCCTCCACTTT
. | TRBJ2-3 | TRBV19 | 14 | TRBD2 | CASRWTSGTDTQYF | TGTGCCAGTAGGTGGACTAGCGGCACAGATACGCAGTATTTT
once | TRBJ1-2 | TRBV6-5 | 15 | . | CASSEKLDANYGYTF | TGTGCCAGCAGCGAGAAACTAGATGCTAACTATGGCTACACCTTC
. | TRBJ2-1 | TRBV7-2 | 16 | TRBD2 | CASSRLAGSSYNEQFF | TGTGCCAGCAGCCGGCTAGCGGGGAGCTCCTACAATGAGCAGTTCTTC
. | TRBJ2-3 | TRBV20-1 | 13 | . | CSASIRITDTQYF | TGCAGTGCTAGTATCCGTATCACAGATACGCAGTATTTT
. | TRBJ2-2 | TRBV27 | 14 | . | CASRPGTNTGELFF | TGTGCCAGCAGGCCGGGAACAAACACCGGGGAGCTGTTTTTT
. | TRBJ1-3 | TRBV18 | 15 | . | CASSSTQGSGNTIYF | TGTGCCAGCTCATCGACACAGGGAAGCGGAAACACCATATATTTT
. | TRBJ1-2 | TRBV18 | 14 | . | CASSPLDRNYGYTF | TGTGCCAGCTCACCATTAGACAGGAACTATGGCTACACCTTC
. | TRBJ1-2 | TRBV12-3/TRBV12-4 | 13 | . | CASSSSQRYGYTF | TGTGCCAGCAGTTCATCGCAACGGTATGGCTACACCTTC
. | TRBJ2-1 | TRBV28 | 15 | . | CASSLGADRYNEQFF | TGTGCCAGCAGTTTAGGAGCCGACAGATACAATGAGCAGTTCTTC
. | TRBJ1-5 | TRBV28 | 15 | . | CASSLSQGRDQPQHF | TGTGCCAGCAGTTTAAGCCAGGGTAGGGATCAGCCCCAGCATTTT
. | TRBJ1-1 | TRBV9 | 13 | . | CASSANVNTEAFF | TGTGCCAGCAGCGCTAATGTGAACACTGAAGCTTTCTTT
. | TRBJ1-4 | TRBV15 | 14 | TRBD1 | CATSRTGANEKLFF | TGTGCCACCAGCAGGACAGGGGCCAATGAAAAACTGTTTTTT
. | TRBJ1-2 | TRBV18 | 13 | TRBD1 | CASSLDRAYGYTF | TGTGCCAGCTCACTGGACAGGGCCTATGGCTACACCTTC
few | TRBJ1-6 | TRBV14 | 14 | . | CASSQEAGSSPLHF | TGTGCCAGCAGCCAAGAAGCGGGAAGTTCACCCCTCCACTTT
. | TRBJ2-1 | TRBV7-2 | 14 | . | CASSQSRGTAEQFF | TGTGCCAGCAGCCAATCGCGGGGTACAGCCGAGCAGTTCTTC
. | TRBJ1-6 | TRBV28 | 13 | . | CASSLTGNSPLHF | TGTGCCAGCAGTTTAACAGGGAATTCACCCCTCCACTTT
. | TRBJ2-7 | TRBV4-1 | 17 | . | CASSQDHGRGQYYEQYF | TGCGCCAGCAGCCAAGACCACGGCCGTGGACAGTACTACGAGCAGTACTTC